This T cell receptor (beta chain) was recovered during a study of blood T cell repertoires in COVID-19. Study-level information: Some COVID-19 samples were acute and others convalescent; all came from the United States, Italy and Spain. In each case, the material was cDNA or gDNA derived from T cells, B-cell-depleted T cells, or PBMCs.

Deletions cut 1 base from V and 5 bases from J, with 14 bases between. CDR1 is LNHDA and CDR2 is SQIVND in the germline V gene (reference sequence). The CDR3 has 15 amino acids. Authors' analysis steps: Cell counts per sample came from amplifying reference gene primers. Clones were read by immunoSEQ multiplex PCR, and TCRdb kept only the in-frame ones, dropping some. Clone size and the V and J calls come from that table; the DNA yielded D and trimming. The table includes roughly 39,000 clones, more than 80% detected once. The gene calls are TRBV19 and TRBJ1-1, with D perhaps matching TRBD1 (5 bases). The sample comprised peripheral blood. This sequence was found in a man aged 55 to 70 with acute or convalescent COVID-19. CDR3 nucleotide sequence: TGTGCCAGTAGTATAGGGGCGAGTCGGGGGACTGAAGCTTTCTTT. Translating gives CASSIGASRGTEAFF. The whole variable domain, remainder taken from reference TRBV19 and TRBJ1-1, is DGGITQSPKYLFRKEGQNVTLSCEQNLNHDAMYWYRQDPGQGLRLIYYSQIVNDFQKGDIAEGYSVSREKKESFPLTVTSAQKNPTAFYLCASSIGASRGTEAFFGQGTRLTVV.